Listed here is a single T cell receptor (beta chain). Since the CDR3 does not end with the conserved phenylalanine or tryptophan, this likely comes from a read error. The source material, 20-30 mg of unsorted bulk tissue, was used to co-extract RNA and DNA. This record comes from a study of tumor-infiltrating lymphocytes in primary liver carcinoma. The overall study: The patient population consisted of men and women between 30 and 69 years of age.

TCR beta cDNA was reverse-transcribed from 400 to 500 ng of total RNA. The reaction used a constant-region primer and ProtoScript II reverse transcriptase. It was through three nested multiplex PCR rounds of slightly modified ARM-PCR that TCR beta libraries arose. Rounds one and two of PCR, each of roughly 10 cycles, were primed with TRBV1-TRBV30 forward primers and a C-beta reverse primer. One entry per CDR3 protein, called by TCRdb with MiXCR from the multiplex PCR reads. The sample records approximately 92,000 distinct CDR3 sequences, 55% to 75% being singletons. Germline V CDR1 and CDR2: WSHSY, SAAADI. The ends were cut back, 6 bases at V and 0 bases at J, with 12 bases in the middle. The CDR3 sequence is 14 residues long.

The rearrangement uses TRBV10-2 and TRBJ2-7, with TRBD2 as a possible D gene (6 bases). The sample comprised liver tumor tissue from sampling region 5. Noted subset: tumor region T5, tumor centre. The receptor comes from a woman aged 55-70 years with primary liver carcinoma and hepatitis B virus infection. Here the CDR3 reads CASRWISGSYEQYL. The CDR3 DNA is TGCGCCAGCAGATGGATTAGCGGCTCCTACGAGCAGTACCTC.